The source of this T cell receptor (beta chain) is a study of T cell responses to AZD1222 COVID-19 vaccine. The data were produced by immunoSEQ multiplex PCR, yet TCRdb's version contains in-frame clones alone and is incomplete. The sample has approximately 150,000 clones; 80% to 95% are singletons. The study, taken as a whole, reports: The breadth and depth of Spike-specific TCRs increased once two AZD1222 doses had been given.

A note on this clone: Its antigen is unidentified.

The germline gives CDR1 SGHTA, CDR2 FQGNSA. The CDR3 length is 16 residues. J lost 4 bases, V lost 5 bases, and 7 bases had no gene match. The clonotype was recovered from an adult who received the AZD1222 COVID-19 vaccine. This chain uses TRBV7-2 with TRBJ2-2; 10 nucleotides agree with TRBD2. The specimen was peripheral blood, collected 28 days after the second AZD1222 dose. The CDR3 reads CASSPPSGRATGELFF. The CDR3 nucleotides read TGTGCCAGCAGCCCTCCAAGCGGGAGGGCCACCGGGGAGCTGTTTTTT. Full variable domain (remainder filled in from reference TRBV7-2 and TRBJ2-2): GAGVSQSPSNKVTEKGKDVELRCDPISGHTALYWYRQSLGQGLEFLIYFQGNSAPDKSGLPSDRFSAERTGGSVSTLTIQRTQQEDSAVYLCASSPPSGRATGELFFGEGSRLTVL.